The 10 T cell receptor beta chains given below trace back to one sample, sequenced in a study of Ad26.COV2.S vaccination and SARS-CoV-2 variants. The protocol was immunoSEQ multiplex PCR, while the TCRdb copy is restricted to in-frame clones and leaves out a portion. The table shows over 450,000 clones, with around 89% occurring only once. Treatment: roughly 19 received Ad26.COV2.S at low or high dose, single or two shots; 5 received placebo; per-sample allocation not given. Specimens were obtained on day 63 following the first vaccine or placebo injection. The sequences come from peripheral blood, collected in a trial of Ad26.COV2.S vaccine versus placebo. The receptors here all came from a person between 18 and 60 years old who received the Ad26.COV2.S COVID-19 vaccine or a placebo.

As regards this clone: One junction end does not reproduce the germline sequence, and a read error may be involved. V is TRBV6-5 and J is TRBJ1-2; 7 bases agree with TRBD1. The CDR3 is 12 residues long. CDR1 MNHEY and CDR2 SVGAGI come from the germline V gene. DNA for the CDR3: TGTGCCAGCAGCTCCGAGACAGGGTCCCGAGCCTTC. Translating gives CASSSETGSRAF.

The CDR3 loop reads CASSLGTGSQYF. For the CDR3, the DNA is TGTGCCAGCAGTCTTGGGACAGGGAGTCAGTACTTC. This chain joins TRBV12-3 or TRBV12-4 and TRBJ2-4; 9 bases fit TRBD1. V shed 5 bases and J 12 bases; nucleotides not matched to a gene: 5. This CDR3 has 12 amino acids.

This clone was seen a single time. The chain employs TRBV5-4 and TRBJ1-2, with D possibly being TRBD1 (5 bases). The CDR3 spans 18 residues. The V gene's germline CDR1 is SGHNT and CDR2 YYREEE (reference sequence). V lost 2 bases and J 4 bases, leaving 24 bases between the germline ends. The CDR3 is CASSFNLDRGPRGYGYTF. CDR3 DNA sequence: TGTGCCAGCAGCTTCAATCTCGACAGAGGCCCAAGGGGCTATGGCTACACCTTC.

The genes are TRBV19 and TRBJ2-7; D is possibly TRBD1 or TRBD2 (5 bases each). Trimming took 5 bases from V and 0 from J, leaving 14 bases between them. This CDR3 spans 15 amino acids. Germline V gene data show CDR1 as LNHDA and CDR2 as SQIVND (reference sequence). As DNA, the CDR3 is TGTGCCAGTAGTCCGGGGACCGTAAGCTCCTACGAGCAGTACTTC. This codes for CASSPGTVSSYEQYF. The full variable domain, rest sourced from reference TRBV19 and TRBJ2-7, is DGGITQSPKYLFRKEGQNVTLSCEQNLNHDAMYWYRQDPGQGLRLIYYSQIVNDFQKGDIAEGYSVSREKKESFPLTVTSAQKNPTAFYLCASSPGTVSSYEQYFGPGTRLTVT.

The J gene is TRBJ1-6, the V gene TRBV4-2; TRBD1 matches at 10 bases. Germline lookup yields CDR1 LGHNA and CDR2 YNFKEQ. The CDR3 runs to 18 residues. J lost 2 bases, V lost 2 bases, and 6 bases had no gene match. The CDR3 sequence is CASSQKTGGSTYNSPLHF. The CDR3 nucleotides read TGTGCCAGCAGCCAAAAGACAGGGGGCTCAACCTATAATTCACCCCTCCACTTT.

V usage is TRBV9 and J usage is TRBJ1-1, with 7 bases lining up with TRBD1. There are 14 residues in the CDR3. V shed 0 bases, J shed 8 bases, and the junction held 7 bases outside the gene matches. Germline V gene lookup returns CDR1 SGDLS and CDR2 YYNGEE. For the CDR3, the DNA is TGTGCCAGCAGCGTAGTTCCTACAGGGGCGGAAGCTTTCTTT. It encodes CASSVVPTGAEAFF.

CDR3 sequence (DNA): TGTGCCAGCGCCGACGGGAACTATGGCTACACCTTC. Translating gives CASADGNYGYTF. The chain uses TRBV25-1 and TRBJ1-2; D is undetermined. This CDR3 is built from 12 residues. Germline V gene data show CDR1 as MGHDK and CDR2 as SYGVNS. Trimming stripped 8 bases from V and 2 bases from J, with 9 bases between.

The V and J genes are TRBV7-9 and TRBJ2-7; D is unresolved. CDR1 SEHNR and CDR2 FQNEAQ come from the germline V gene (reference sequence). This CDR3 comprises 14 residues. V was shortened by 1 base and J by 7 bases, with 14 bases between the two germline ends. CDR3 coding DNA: TGTGCCAGCAGCTTAGATATCGGTGGGGTTGAGCAGTACTTC. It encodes CASSLDIGGVEQYF.

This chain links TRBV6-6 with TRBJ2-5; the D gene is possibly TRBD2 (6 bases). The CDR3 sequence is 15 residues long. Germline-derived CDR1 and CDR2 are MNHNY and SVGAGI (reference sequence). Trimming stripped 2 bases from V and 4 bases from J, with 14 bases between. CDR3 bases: TGTGCCAGCAGTTACCCGGGGGTCACGGGAGAGACCCAGTACTTC. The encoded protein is CASSYPGVTGETQYF.

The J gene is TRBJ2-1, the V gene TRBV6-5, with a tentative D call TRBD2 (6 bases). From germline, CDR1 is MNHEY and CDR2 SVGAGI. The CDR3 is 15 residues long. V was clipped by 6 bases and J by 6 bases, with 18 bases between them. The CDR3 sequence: CASRRTSFPSNEQFF. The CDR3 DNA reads TGTGCCAGCAGGCGCACTAGCTTCCCCAGCAATGAGCAGTTCTTC.